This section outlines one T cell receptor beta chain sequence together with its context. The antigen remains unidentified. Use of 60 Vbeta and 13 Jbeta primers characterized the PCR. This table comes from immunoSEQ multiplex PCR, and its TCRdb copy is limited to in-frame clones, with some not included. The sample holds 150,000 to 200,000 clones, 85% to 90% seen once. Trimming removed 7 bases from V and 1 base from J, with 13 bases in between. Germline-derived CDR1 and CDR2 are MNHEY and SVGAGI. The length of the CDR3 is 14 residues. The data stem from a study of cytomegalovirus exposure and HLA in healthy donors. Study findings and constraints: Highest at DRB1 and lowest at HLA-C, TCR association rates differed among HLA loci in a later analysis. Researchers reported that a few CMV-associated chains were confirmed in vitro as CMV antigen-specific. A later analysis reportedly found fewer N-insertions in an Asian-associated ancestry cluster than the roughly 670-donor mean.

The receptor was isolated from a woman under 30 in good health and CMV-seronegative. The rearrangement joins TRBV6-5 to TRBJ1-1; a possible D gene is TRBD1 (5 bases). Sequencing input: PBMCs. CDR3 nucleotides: TGTGCCAGCACCCCCCCGGGGGGGAACACTGAAGCTTTCTTT. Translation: CASTPPGGNTEAFF.